What follows are 6 T cell receptor beta chains derived from one specimen sequenced in a study of CD8+CD57+ T cells in acquired aplastic anemia. Patients included in sequencing had previously demonstrated CD8+CD57+ cell expansion by flow cytometry. Template material for TCR beta VDJ and CDR3 profiling consisted of genomic DNA. TCRdb passed the reads through MiXCR, listing each CDR3 protein once. Found here are 150,000 or so distinct CDR3 sequences, roughly 45% of them singletons; the top ten hold roughly 3.2%. The sample consisted of sorted CD4+, CD8+, or CD8+CD57+ T cells (not recorded which) from PBMCs. The receptor source for this set is a human donor with aplastic anemia.

The V gene is TRBV2, the J gene TRBJ2-7, with D maybe TRBD2 (6 bases). Germline lookup yields CDR1 SNHLY and CDR2 FYNNEI. Trimming left V 1 base short and J 4 bases short, with 14 bases between. The CDR3 covers 15 residues. CDR3 sequence (DNA): TGTGCCAGCAGTGAAGTTGCGGGGATTGTATACGAGCAGTACTTC. It codes for CASSEVAGIVYEQYF.

The chain couples TRBV24-1 to TRBJ2-1; 9 bases agree with TRBD2. CDR3 length equals 15 residues. Unmatched junction bases numbered 2, after V lost 5 bases and J lost 1 base. Per germline, CDR1 KGHDR and CDR2 SFDVKD. Here the CDR3 reads CATSGAGGSYNEQFF. The CDR3 region has the DNA TGTGCCACCAGTGGAGCGGGGGGTTCCTACAATGAGCAGTTCTTC.

This clonotype was picked up many times. The gene calls are TRBV12-3 or TRBV12-4 and TRBJ2-1, with 7 bases aligning to TRBD2. Losses at the gene ends were 4 bases for V and 6 bases for J; bases not matched to a gene: 9. The CDR3 totals 15 residues. The CDR3 region has the DNA TGTGCCAGCAGTTACCAGACTAGCAATATCAATGAGCAGTTCTTC. Translated: CASSYQTSNINEQFF.

The chain carries TRBV29-1 and TRBJ2-5; perhaps TRBD2 as D (5 bases). V was cut by 3 bases and J by 5 bases, with 13 bases left in between. Germline V gives CDR1 SQVTM, CDR2 ANQGSEA. The CDR3 has 13 residues. Here the CDR3 reads CSVEMGRRETQYF. The CDR3 nucleotides read TGCAGCGTTGAGATGGGGAGAAGGGAGACCCAGTACTTC. Supplemented by reference TRBV29-1 and TRBJ2-5, the full variable domain reads SAVISQKPSRDICQRGTSLTIQCQVDSQVTMMFWYRQQPGQSLTLIATANQGSEATYESGFVIDKFPISRPNLTFSTLTVSNMSPEDSSIYLCSVEMGRRETQYFGPGTRLLVL.

The chain uses TRBV15 and TRBJ2-7, with 7 bases aligning to TRBD2. Losses at the gene ends were 5 bases for V and 2 bases for J; bases not matched to a gene: 6. The CDR3 is 14 amino acids. Germline values: CDR1 LNHNV, CDR2 YYDKDF (reference sequence). The CDR3 loop is CATSLNSGPYEQYF. The CDR3 bases are TGTGCCACCAGCTTAAATAGCGGGCCCTACGAGCAGTACTTC.

This chain links TRBV15 with TRBJ2-7, with D unresolved. CDR3 length: 15 residues. CDR1 and CDR2 from the germline V gene are LNHNV and YYDKDF (reference sequence). Trimming took off 1 base at V and 2 bases at J, with 12 bases between the two ends. The CDR3 here is CATSRAGLMPYEQYF. Here the CDR3 DNA reads TGTGCCACCAGCAGAGCTGGGTTAATGCCCTACGAGCAGTACTTC.